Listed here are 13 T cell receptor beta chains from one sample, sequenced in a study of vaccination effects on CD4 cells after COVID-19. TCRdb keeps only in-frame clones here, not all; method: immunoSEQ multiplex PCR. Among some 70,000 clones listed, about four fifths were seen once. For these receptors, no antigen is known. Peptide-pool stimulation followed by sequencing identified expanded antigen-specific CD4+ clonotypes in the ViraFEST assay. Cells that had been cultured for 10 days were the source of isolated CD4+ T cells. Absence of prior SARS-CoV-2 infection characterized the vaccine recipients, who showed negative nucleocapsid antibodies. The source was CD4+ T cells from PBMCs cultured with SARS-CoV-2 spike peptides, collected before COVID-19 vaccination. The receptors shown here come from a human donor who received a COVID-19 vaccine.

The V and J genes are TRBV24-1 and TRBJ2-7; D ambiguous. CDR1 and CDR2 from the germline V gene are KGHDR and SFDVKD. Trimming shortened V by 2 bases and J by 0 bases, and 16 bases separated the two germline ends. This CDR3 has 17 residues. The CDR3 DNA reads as TGTGCCACCAGTGATTCGAGGAGATTCTACAGCTCCTACGAGCAGTACGTC. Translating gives CATSDSRRFYSSYEQYV.

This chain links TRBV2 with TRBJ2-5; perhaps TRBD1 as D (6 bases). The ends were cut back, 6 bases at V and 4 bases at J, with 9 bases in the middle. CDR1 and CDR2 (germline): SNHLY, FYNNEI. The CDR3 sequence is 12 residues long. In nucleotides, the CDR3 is TGTGCCAGCAGACAGGGCCTAGAGACCCAGTACTTC. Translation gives CASRQGLETQYF.

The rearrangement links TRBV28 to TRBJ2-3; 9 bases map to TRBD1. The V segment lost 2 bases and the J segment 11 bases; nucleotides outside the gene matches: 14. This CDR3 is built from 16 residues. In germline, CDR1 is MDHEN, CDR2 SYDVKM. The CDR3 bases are TGTGCCAGCAGTTTAGGAGAGGGACAGGGAGCCTTCGGGCAGTATTTT. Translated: CASSLGEGQGAFGQYF.

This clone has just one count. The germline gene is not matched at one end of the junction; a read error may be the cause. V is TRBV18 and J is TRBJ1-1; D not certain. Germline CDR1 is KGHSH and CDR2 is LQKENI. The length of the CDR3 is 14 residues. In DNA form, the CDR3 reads TGTGCCAGCTCACCTGGATTGGAGAACGCTGAAGCTTTCTTT. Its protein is CASSPGLENAEAFF.

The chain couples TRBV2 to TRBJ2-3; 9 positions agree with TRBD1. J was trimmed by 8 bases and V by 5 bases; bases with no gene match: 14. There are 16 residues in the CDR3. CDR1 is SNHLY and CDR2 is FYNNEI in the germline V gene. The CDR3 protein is CASSRETGGAVGTQYF. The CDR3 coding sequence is TGTGCCAGCAGTCGCGAAACAGGGGGCGCGGTGGGTACGCAGTATTTT. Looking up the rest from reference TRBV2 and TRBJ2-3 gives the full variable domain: EPEVTQTPSHQVTQMGQEVILRCVPISNHLYFYWYRQILGQKVEFLVSFYNNEISEKSEIFDDQFSVERPDGSNFTLKIRSTKLEDSAMYFCASSRETGGAVGTQYFGPGTRLTVL.

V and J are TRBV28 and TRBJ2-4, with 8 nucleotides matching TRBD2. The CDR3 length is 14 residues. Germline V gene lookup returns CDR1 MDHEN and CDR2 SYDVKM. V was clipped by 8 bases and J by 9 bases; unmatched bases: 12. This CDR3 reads CASYPGTGGGIQYF. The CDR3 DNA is TGTGCCAGCTATCCCGGCACCGGGGGGGGCATTCAGTACTTC.

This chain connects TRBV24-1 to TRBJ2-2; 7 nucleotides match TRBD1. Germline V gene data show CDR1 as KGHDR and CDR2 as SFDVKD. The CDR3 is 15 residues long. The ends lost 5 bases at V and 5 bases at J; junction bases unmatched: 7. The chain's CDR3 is CATSAGTGVTGELFF. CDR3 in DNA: TGTGCCACCAGTGCTGGAACAGGGGTAACCGGGGAGCTGTTTTTT.

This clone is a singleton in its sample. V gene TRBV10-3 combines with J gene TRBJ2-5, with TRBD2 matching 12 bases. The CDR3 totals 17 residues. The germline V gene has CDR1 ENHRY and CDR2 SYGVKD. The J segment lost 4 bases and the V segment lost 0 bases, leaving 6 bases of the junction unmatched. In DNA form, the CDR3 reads TGTGCCATCAGTGAGTCGACTAGCGGGGGTGGTCGAGAGACCCAGTACTTC. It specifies CAISESTSGGGRETQYF.

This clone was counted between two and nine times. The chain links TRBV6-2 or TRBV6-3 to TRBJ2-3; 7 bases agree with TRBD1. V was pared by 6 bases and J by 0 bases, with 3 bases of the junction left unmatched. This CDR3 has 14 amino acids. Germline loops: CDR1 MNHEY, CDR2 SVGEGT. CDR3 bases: TGTGCCAGCAGCGAGACAGGGAGCACAGATACGCAGTATTTT. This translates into CASSETGSTDTQYF.

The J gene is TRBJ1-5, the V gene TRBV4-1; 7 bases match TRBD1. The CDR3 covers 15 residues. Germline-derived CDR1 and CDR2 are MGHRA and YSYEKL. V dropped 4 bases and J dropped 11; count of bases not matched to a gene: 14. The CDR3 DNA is TGCGCCAGCAGCCGCCTGATTGGACAGGAATTTGCCCAGCATTTT. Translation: CASSRLIGQEFAQHF.

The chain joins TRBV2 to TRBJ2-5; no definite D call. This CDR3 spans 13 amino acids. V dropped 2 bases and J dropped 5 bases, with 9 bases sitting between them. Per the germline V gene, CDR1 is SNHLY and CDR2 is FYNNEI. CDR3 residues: CASSEQALETQYF. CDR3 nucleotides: TGTGCCAGCAGTGAACAAGCTTTGGAGACCCAGTACTTC.

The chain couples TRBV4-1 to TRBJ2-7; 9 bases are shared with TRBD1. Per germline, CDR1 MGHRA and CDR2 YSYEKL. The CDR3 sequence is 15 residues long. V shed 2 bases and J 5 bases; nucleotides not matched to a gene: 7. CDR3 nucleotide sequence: TGCGCCAGCAGCCAAACGACGGGACAGGGAGACGAGCAGTACGTC. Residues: CASSQTTGQGDEQYV.

The CDR3 region is CASSQGRGLDTQYF. The DNA of the CDR3 is TGTGCCAGCAGCCAAGGCAGGGGACTGGATACGCAGTATTTT. The chain couples TRBV3-1 (or the pseudogene TRBV3-2) to TRBJ2-3; D possibly uses TRBD1 or TRBD2 (6 bases each). Per germline, CDR1 LGHDT and CDR2 YNNKEL (reference sequence). The CDR3 runs 14 residues. Trimming shortened V by 1 base and J by 6 bases, and 11 bases separated the two germline ends.